The 27 T cell receptor beta chains in this list originate from one sample, sequenced in a study of beta chain features in type 1 diabetes. Study observations and caveats: Researchers report that Type 1 diabetes patients had moderately but significantly shorter TCRB CDR3s across all four CD4+ subsets.

Expressed TCRB transcripts were sequenced because the entire RNA isolate underwent reverse transcription. The assay was immunoSEQ multiplex PCR, and TCRdb's table has in-frame clones only and misses some. This table holds 500,000 to 800,000 clones, around 12% found once. These receptors' antigens are unknown. The sequenced sample consisted of naive CD4+ T cells from blood. The origin of the receptors is a young man with type 1 diabetes.

This clone has a handful of counts. V and J are TRBV11-3 and TRBJ2-2, with TRBD1 identical over 7 bases. The CDR3 is 16 amino acids. V lost 5 bases, J lost 0 bases, and 6 bases stayed unmatched. In germline, CDR1 is SGHNT, CDR2 YENEEA. This CDR3 is CASSRYGTANTGELFF. CDR3 nucleotide sequence: TGTGCCAGCAGCCGATACGGGACAGCGAACACCGGGGAGCTGTTTTTT.

A few counts support this clone. This sequence joins TRBV5-4 and TRBJ2-1, with TRBD2 matching over 12 bases. CDR1 and CDR2 from the germline V gene are SGHNT and YYREEE (reference sequence). The V gene end was trimmed by 2 bases and the J gene end by 6 bases; junction bases not matched to a gene: 6. This CDR3 contains 16 residues. The CDR3 DNA follows: TGTGCCAGCAGCTTACTAGCGGGGGGACCCCCCAATGAGCAGTTCTTC. This codes for CASSLLAGGPPNEQFF.

The chain recombines TRBV6-5 with TRBJ2-7; possibly TRBD1 for D (6 bases). This CDR3 has 14 residues. The V gene lost 6 bases and the J gene lost 2 bases, with 14 bases spanning the gap. CDR1 MNHEY and CDR2 SVGAGI come from the germline V gene. DNA for the CDR3: TGTGCCAGCAGAAGGGCAGGGGCCACCTACGAGCAGTACTTC. Amino acid sequence: CASRRAGATYEQYF.

The chain employs TRBV19 and TRBJ1-1; possibly TRBD1 for D (5 bases). The V gene lost 4 bases and the J gene lost 5 bases, with 20 bases spanning the gap. Per the germline V gene, CDR1 is LNHDA and CDR2 is SQIVND (reference sequence). This CDR3 region has 16 residues. CDR3 sequence (DNA): TGTGCCAGTAGTAGCCTAACAGCTACCGGGGGGACTGAAGCTTTCTTT. This gives the protein CASSSLTATGGTEAFF. The complete variable domain, with remaining parts taken from reference TRBV19 and TRBJ1-1, reads DGGITQSPKYLFRKEGQNVTLSCEQNLNHDAMYWYRQDPGQGLRLIYYSQIVNDFQKGDIAEGYSVSREKKESFPLTVTSAQKNPTAFYLCASSSLTATGGTEAFFGQGTRLTVV.

This clone was counted a few times. The rearrangement uses TRBV11-2 and TRBJ2-7; maybe TRBD2 (6 bases). Germline V gene data show CDR1 as SGHAT and CDR2 as FQNNGV. The V end lost 7 bases, the J end lost 0 bases, and 13 bases lay between the germline ends. The CDR3 runs to 14 residues. For the CDR3, the DNA is TGTGCCAGCACCCCGGGGGAATACTCCTACGAGCAGTACTTC. Translation gives CASTPGEYSYEQYF.

This clone was observed a few times. The rearrangement links TRBV10-3 to TRBJ2-6, with D perhaps TRBD1 (6 bases). The CDR3 totals 14 residues. From germline, CDR1 is ENHRY and CDR2 SYGVKD. V gave up 6 bases and J gave up 2 bases, with 8 bases separating them. The CDR3 DNA reads TGTGCCATCAGACAGGGTGCTGGGGCCAACGTCCTGACTTTC. Translation: CAIRQGAGANVLTF.

This clone has more than one count but fewer than ten. This chain links TRBV25-1 with TRBJ2-7; 8 nucleotides match TRBD2. This CDR3 comprises 15 residues. The junction had 3 bases not matched to a gene; V was cut back by 2 bases and J by 0 bases. CDR1 and CDR2 from the germline V gene are MGHDK and SYGVNS. The CDR3 reads CASSEVLADSYEQYF. In DNA, the CDR3 is TGTGCCAGCAGTGAAGTACTAGCGGACTCCTACGAGCAGTACTTC.

This chain connects TRBV19 to TRBJ2-7; D not certain. This CDR3 contains 12 residues. Trimming took off 2 bases at V and 2 bases at J, with 4 bases between the two ends. Germline V gives CDR1 LNHDA, CDR2 SQIVND (reference sequence). Here the CDR3 reads CASSIQPYEQYF. Here the CDR3 DNA reads TGTGCCAGTAGTATACAGCCCTACGAGCAGTACTTC.

The chain links TRBV29-1 to TRBJ2-1, with D possibly called TRBD1 or TRBD2 (5 bases each). There are 13 residues in the CDR3. V gave up 0 bases and J gave up 10 bases, with 13 bases separating them. Looked up from germline, CDR1 is SQVTM and CDR2 is ANQGSEA. For the CDR3, the DNA is TGCAGCGTTGAAGAACAGGAGAGGGGCGAGCAGTTCTTC. Translated, it gives CSVEEQERGEQFF.

In this sample, this clone turned up a few times. V usage is TRBV18 and J usage is TRBJ2-1; 7 bases match TRBD2. V lost 3 bases, J lost 2 bases, and 10 bases stayed unmatched. CDR1 is KGHSH, CDR2 LQKENI, per germline. The CDR3 is 17 residues long. The CDR3 is CASSPSPSGHTYNEQFF. In nucleotides, the CDR3 is TGTGCCAGCTCACCGTCTCCTAGCGGCCATACCTACAATGAGCAGTTCTTC.

This clone was picked up a small number of times. The rearrangement links TRBV5-4 to TRBJ1-2; 9 bases are shared with TRBD1. With 3 bases clipped from V and 6 bases from J, the junction kept 0 bases outside the gene matches. The CDR3 sequence is 12 residues long. Germline V CDR1 and CDR2: SGHNT, YYREEE (reference sequence). The CDR3 spells CASSWDRDGYTF. The CDR3 DNA is TGTGCCAGCAGCTGGGACAGGGATGGCTACACCTTC.

A few counts support this clone. This chain uses TRBV27 with TRBJ2-2; a possible D gene is TRBD1 (5 bases). In germline, CDR1 is MNHEY, CDR2 SMNVEV (reference sequence). The CDR3 covers 20 residues. V lost 0 bases, J lost 1 base, and 21 bases lay in between. In DNA form, the CDR3 reads TGTGCCAGCAGTTTATCAAACATTCCCGGTGGGGCGATGAACACCGGGGAGCTGTTTTTT. Residues: CASSLSNIPGGAMNTGELFF.

With respect to this clone: The same CDR3 is also encoded by other DNA sequences in this sample. The chain combines TRBV7-2 with TRBJ2-3; 9 positions match TRBD1. V lost 5 bases to trimming and J lost 1 base; unmatched junction nucleotides: 1. The CDR3 runs 14 residues. Germline lookup yields CDR1 SGHTA and CDR2 FQGNSA. DNA for the CDR3: TGTGCCAGCAGCCGGGACAGGGGCACAGATACGCAGTATTTT. It translates to CASSRDRGTDTQYF.

This clone has only a few counts. The chain has TRBV5-1 and TRBJ2-3; TRBD1 agrees at 10 bases. The CDR3 consists of 16 residues. Germline V lookup: CDR1 SGHRS, CDR2 YFSETQ. Trimming at V came to 4 bases and at J to 3 bases, leaving 8 bases not matched to a gene. The DNA of the CDR3 is TGCGCCAGCAGCCCGAGGACAGGGGGAATGACAGATACGCAGTATTTT. Its protein is CASSPRTGGMTDTQYF.

The chain carries TRBV27 and TRBJ1-2, with TRBD1 identical over 8 bases. Germline values: CDR1 MNHEY, CDR2 SMNVEV (reference sequence). V gave up 9 bases and J gave up 4 bases; unmatched junction bases: 7. There are 13 residues in the CDR3. The CDR3 region is CASRQGTTYGYTF. The CDR3 nucleotides read TGTGCCAGTCGACAGGGGACTACCTATGGCTACACCTTC.

J is TRBJ2-3 and V is TRBV7-9, with D possibly matching TRBD2 (5 bases). Trimming took off 2 bases at V and 6 bases at J, with 9 bases between the two ends. The CDR3 has 13 residues. The germline V gene has CDR1 SEHNR and CDR2 FQNEAQ (reference sequence). The CDR3: CASSLLAKDTQYF. CDR3 nucleotides: TGTGCCAGCAGCTTATTAGCGAAGGATACGCAGTATTTT.

This chain uses TRBV30 with TRBJ2-5; maybe TRBD1 (6 bases). V lost 6 bases to trimming and J lost 1 base, with 15 bases between them. Germline V gene data show CDR1 as GTSNPN and CDR2 as SVGIG (reference sequence). This CDR3 comprises 14 residues. CDR3 in amino acids: CACGRGAVQETQYF. In DNA form, the CDR3 reads TGTGCCTGTGGCAGGGGCGCCGTCCAAGAGACCCAGTACTTC.

The chain combines TRBV7-9 with TRBJ2-1; possibly TRBD2 for D (6 bases). The V end lost 3 bases, the J end lost 4 bases, and 7 bases lay between the germline ends. The CDR3 is 13 amino acids. CDR1 SEHNR and CDR2 FQNEAQ come from the germline V gene (reference sequence). This CDR3 reads CASSFGTYNEQFF. CDR3 coding DNA: TGTGCCAGCAGCTTCGGGACTTACAATGAGCAGTTCTTC.

V and J are TRBV5-4 and TRBJ2-7, with D possibly matching TRBD2 (7 bases). Germline loops: CDR1 SGHNT, CDR2 YYREEE (reference sequence). V was clipped by 3 bases and J by 6 bases, with 16 bases between them. This CDR3 comprises 14 residues. CDR3 sequence: CASSSGGRGGEQYF. CDR3 sequence (DNA): TGTGCCAGCAGCTCCGGGGGGCGGGGTGGCGAGCAGTACTTC.

This clone was detected only a few times. This chain joins TRBV29-1 and TRBJ1-2; TRBD1 might be the D (5 bases). The CDR3 is 12 amino acids. Germline V gene data show CDR1 as SQVTM and CDR2 as ANQGSEA. V was shortened by 8 bases and J by 7 bases, with 17 bases between the two germline ends. CDR3 sequence (DNA): TGCAGCAGCCGGGCAGGGCGTGGTGGCTACACCTTC. Protein product: CSSRAGRGGYTF. Looking up the rest from reference TRBV29-1 and TRBJ1-2 gives the full variable domain: SAVISQKPSRDICQRGTSLTIQCQVDSQVTMMFWYRQQPGQSLTLIATANQGSEATYESGFVIDKFPISRPNLTFSTLTVSNMSPEDSSIYLCSSRAGRGGYTFGSGTRLTVV.

The chain recombines TRBV7-8 with TRBJ2-3, with TRBD1 identical over 7 bases. The CDR3 has 18 residues. The germline CDR1 and CDR2 sequences are SGHVS and FQNEAQ. V was pared by 6 bases and J by 0 bases, with 15 bases of the junction left unmatched. The CDR3 protein is CASRGDGRDSTSTDTQYF. The DNA for the CDR3 is TGTGCCAGCAGAGGGGATGGTCGGGACAGCACTAGCACAGATACGCAGTATTTT.

There are a few counts of this clone. The V and J genes are TRBV23-1 and TRBJ2-7; the D gene is possibly TRBD2 (6 bases). TRBV23-1 is an open reading frame, and its role is uncertain. Trimming shortened V by 3 bases and J by 6 bases, and 30 bases separated the two germline ends. The CDR3 covers 19 residues. CDR3: CASSHLRGKGQAPMGEQYF. The DNA for the CDR3 is TGCGCCAGCAGTCACTTGCGCGGGAAGGGGCAGGCCCCCATGGGCGAGCAGTACTTC.

This clone was counted between two and nine times. This chain connects TRBV11-1 to TRBJ2-1; 9 bases align to TRBD2. The ends lost 4 bases at V and 0 bases at J; junction bases unmatched: 4. CDR3 length equals 16 residues. Germline-derived CDR1 and CDR2 are SGHAT and FQDESV (reference sequence). Here the CDR3 reads CASSWREGLSYNEQFF. The CDR3 DNA reads as TGTGCCAGCAGCTGGCGGGAGGGCCTCTCCTACAATGAGCAGTTCTTC. Based on the CDR3 plus reference TRBV11-1 and TRBJ2-1, the full variable domain is EAEVAQSPRYKITEKSQAVAFWCDPISGHATLYWYRQILGQGPELLVQFQDESVVDDSQLPKDRFSAERLKGVDSTLKIQPAELGDSAMYLCASSWREGLSYNEQFFGPGTRLTVL.

The V gene is TRBV7-2, the J gene TRBJ1-1, with 7 bases aligning to TRBD1. This CDR3 comprises 15 residues. The V gene's germline CDR1 is SGHTA and CDR2 FQGNSA. V dropped 3 bases and J dropped 4; count of bases not matched to a gene: 8. The CDR3 here is CASSFKTGSTTEAFF. The DNA for the CDR3 is TGTGCCAGCAGCTTTAAGACAGGGTCCACCACTGAAGCTTTCTTT.

The chain is built from TRBV25-1 and TRBJ2-1; 8 bases fit TRBD2. With V trimmed by 2 bases and J by 1 base, 10 bases remained unmatched. Germline V gives CDR1 MGHDK, CDR2 SYGVNS. The CDR3 is 18 amino acids. CDR3: CASSEQRRGAKSYNEQFF. DNA of the CDR3: TGTGCCAGCAGTGAACAACGGCGGGGGGCTAAATCCTACAATGAGCAGTTCTTC. The full variable domain, rest sourced from reference TRBV25-1 and TRBJ2-1, is EADIYQTPRYLVIGTGKKITLECSQTMGHDKMYWYQQDPGMELHLIHYSYGVNSTEKGDLSSESTVSRIRTEHFPLTLESARPSHTSQYLCASSEQRRGAKSYNEQFFGPGTRLTVL.

A remark on this clone: Additional DNA sequences in this sample encode the identical CDR3. The V gene is TRBV7-9, the J gene TRBJ1-1; no firm D call. Looked up from germline, CDR1 is SEHNR and CDR2 is FQNEAQ (reference sequence). The CDR3 covers 13 residues. V lost 1 base and J lost 0, with 3 bases in between. CDR3 sequence: CASSLELNTEAFF. The CDR3 nucleotides are TGTGCCAGCAGCTTAGAGCTGAACACTGAAGCTTTCTTT.

Written as DNA, the CDR3 is TGCGCCAGCAGCTGGTTGGGGTACGAGCAGTACTTC. Translation: CASSWLGYEQYF. The chain employs TRBV5-1 and TRBJ2-7, with D uncertain. V was pared by 3 bases and J by 4 bases, with 8 bases between. CDR3 size: 12 residues. Germline CDR1 reads SGHRS; CDR2 reads YFSETQ.